A single TCR beta chain is shown here with its context. Its antigen is unknown. No clone much larger than this one lies a single base away; base qualities are absent. Ends trimmed: V by 4 bases, J by 10 bases; bases unmatched to a gene: 8. Measured from the cysteine to the phenylalanine, the CDR3 is 15 residues long. This entry keeps only the CDR3 DNA: 45 bases, framed from base 1. Looking up the germline V gene yields CDR1 SGDLS and CDR2 YYNGEE. This specimen comes from a study of T cells after yellow fever vaccination (dated by TCRdb to the late 2010s). For the wider study: Libraries from fractions with low cell numbers were prepared with the SMART-Seq v4 Ultra Low Input RNA kit. To track T-cell clones before and after primary and booster YFV17D yellow fever vaccination, bulk TCR alpha and beta repertoires were sequenced longitudinally. Two healthy male donors, one aged 18 to 30 and one aged 30 to 40 years, were included in the cohort. Blood was collected at multiple timepoints before and after primary and secondary immunization, and bulk PBMC replicates and cell subsets were isolated.

Synthesis of TCR cDNA relied on 5'RACE template switching, a step that introduced a universal primer site along with unique molecular identifiers. Priming for cDNA synthesis came from both the TCR alpha and TCR beta constant segments. Libraries were amplified in two PCR steps, with sample barcodes and sequencing adapters added in the second step. Sequencing of libraries was done on Illumina HiSeq 2500 (2x100 bp) or NovaSeq (2x150 bp). The published analysis was carried out like this. Demultiplexing of reads and collapsing into UMI consensus sequences were performed with MIGEC, and V(D)J alignment was carried out with MiXCR. Using edgeR on replicate PBMC samples, clonotypes were called vaccine-responding if FDR was below 0.01 and the log2 fold change was above 5 up to day 15. Each bulk clonotype received a CD4 or CD8 identity based on whether the sequenced CD4 or CD8 repertoire contained that clonotype at higher abundance. TCRdb applied fastp at Q25 and MiXCR to the public reads, then kept only in-frame beta chains. Each entry is one CDR3 protein sequence, shown with its most common DNA and genes. The authors' filters were not applied to this entry. The sample table contains 450,000 to 550,000 distinct CDR3 sequences; only one count was recorded for just over 20% of them. The ten largest clonotypes hold about 16% of the sample.

Paper-wide results and their limitations: After the booster, most of the clones that had expanded following primary vaccination were detected again (roughly 96% of CD4 and roughly 88% of CD8), which suggests that memory was broadly maintained. A small fraction of clonotypes appeared in both the CD4 and CD8 compartments, likely as a result of convergent recombination. FACS-sorted repertoires could contain abundant contaminating clonotypes from the bulk population, so computational filtering was required. Compared with the primary T-cell response, the secondary T-cell response was weaker but faster, peaking on day 5 rather than day 15. Because the study included only two donors, the extent to which the findings can be generalized is limited.

According to the study, the label for this sample's treatment or condition signals: live attenuated yellow fever vaccine strain. At each blood-draw timepoint, two biological replicates of bulk PBMCs were obtained. A standard Ficoll-Paque protocol was used to isolate PBMCs from peripheral blood. TriZol was used to extract RNA from bulk PBMCs, CD4 and CD8 fractions, and dextramer-positive and dextramer-negative fractions. The receptor was derived from a man younger than 35 who received the YFV17D yellow fever vaccine. The material was PBMCs, obtained approximately 20 days after the first yellow fever vaccination. Recombination linked TRBV9 to TRBJ1-6, with 10 bases in between that match TRBD1. CDR3 region: CASSPTGTGVSPLHF. The nucleotide sequence is given as TGTGCCAGCAGCCCTACCGGGACAGGGGTCTCACCCCTCCACTTT. The CDR3 plus the reference TRBV9 and TRBJ1-6 genes for the other parts give the full variable domain: DSGVTQTPKHLITATGQRVTLRCSPRSGDLSVYWYQQSLDQGLQFLIQYYNGEERAKGNILERFSAQQFPDLHSELNLSSLELGDSALYFCASSPTGTGVSPLHFGNGTRLTVT.